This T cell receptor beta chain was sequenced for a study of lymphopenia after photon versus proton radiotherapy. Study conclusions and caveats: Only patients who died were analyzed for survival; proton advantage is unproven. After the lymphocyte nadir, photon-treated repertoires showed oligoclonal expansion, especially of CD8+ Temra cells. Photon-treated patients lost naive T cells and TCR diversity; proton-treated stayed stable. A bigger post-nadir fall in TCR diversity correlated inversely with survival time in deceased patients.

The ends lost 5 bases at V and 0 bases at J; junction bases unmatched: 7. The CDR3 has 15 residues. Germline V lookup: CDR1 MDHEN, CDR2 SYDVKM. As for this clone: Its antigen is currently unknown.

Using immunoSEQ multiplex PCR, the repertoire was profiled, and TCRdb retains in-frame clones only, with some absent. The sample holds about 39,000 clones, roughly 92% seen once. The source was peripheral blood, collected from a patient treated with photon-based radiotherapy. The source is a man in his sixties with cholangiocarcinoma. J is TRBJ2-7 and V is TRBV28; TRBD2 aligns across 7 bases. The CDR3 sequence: CASSIPGGSSYEQYF. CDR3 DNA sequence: TGTGCCAGCAGTATCCCGGGGGGTAGCTCCTACGAGCAGTACTTC.